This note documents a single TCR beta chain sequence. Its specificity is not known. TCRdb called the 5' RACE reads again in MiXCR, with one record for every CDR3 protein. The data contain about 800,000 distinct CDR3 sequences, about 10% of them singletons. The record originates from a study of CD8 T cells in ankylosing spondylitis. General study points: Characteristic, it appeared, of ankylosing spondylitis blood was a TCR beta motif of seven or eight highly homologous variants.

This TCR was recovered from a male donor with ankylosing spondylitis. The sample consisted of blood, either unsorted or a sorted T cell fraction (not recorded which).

In nucleotides, the CDR3 is TGTGCCAGCACGTCGGCAAGCAGAACCGGGGAGCTGTTTTTT. Its protein product is CASTSASRTGELFF. The chain combines TRBV6-1 with TRBJ2-2; D is undetermined. Germline loops: CDR1 MNHNS, CDR2 SASEGT. This CDR3 has 14 residues. V was clipped by 7 bases and J by 5 bases, with 14 bases between them.